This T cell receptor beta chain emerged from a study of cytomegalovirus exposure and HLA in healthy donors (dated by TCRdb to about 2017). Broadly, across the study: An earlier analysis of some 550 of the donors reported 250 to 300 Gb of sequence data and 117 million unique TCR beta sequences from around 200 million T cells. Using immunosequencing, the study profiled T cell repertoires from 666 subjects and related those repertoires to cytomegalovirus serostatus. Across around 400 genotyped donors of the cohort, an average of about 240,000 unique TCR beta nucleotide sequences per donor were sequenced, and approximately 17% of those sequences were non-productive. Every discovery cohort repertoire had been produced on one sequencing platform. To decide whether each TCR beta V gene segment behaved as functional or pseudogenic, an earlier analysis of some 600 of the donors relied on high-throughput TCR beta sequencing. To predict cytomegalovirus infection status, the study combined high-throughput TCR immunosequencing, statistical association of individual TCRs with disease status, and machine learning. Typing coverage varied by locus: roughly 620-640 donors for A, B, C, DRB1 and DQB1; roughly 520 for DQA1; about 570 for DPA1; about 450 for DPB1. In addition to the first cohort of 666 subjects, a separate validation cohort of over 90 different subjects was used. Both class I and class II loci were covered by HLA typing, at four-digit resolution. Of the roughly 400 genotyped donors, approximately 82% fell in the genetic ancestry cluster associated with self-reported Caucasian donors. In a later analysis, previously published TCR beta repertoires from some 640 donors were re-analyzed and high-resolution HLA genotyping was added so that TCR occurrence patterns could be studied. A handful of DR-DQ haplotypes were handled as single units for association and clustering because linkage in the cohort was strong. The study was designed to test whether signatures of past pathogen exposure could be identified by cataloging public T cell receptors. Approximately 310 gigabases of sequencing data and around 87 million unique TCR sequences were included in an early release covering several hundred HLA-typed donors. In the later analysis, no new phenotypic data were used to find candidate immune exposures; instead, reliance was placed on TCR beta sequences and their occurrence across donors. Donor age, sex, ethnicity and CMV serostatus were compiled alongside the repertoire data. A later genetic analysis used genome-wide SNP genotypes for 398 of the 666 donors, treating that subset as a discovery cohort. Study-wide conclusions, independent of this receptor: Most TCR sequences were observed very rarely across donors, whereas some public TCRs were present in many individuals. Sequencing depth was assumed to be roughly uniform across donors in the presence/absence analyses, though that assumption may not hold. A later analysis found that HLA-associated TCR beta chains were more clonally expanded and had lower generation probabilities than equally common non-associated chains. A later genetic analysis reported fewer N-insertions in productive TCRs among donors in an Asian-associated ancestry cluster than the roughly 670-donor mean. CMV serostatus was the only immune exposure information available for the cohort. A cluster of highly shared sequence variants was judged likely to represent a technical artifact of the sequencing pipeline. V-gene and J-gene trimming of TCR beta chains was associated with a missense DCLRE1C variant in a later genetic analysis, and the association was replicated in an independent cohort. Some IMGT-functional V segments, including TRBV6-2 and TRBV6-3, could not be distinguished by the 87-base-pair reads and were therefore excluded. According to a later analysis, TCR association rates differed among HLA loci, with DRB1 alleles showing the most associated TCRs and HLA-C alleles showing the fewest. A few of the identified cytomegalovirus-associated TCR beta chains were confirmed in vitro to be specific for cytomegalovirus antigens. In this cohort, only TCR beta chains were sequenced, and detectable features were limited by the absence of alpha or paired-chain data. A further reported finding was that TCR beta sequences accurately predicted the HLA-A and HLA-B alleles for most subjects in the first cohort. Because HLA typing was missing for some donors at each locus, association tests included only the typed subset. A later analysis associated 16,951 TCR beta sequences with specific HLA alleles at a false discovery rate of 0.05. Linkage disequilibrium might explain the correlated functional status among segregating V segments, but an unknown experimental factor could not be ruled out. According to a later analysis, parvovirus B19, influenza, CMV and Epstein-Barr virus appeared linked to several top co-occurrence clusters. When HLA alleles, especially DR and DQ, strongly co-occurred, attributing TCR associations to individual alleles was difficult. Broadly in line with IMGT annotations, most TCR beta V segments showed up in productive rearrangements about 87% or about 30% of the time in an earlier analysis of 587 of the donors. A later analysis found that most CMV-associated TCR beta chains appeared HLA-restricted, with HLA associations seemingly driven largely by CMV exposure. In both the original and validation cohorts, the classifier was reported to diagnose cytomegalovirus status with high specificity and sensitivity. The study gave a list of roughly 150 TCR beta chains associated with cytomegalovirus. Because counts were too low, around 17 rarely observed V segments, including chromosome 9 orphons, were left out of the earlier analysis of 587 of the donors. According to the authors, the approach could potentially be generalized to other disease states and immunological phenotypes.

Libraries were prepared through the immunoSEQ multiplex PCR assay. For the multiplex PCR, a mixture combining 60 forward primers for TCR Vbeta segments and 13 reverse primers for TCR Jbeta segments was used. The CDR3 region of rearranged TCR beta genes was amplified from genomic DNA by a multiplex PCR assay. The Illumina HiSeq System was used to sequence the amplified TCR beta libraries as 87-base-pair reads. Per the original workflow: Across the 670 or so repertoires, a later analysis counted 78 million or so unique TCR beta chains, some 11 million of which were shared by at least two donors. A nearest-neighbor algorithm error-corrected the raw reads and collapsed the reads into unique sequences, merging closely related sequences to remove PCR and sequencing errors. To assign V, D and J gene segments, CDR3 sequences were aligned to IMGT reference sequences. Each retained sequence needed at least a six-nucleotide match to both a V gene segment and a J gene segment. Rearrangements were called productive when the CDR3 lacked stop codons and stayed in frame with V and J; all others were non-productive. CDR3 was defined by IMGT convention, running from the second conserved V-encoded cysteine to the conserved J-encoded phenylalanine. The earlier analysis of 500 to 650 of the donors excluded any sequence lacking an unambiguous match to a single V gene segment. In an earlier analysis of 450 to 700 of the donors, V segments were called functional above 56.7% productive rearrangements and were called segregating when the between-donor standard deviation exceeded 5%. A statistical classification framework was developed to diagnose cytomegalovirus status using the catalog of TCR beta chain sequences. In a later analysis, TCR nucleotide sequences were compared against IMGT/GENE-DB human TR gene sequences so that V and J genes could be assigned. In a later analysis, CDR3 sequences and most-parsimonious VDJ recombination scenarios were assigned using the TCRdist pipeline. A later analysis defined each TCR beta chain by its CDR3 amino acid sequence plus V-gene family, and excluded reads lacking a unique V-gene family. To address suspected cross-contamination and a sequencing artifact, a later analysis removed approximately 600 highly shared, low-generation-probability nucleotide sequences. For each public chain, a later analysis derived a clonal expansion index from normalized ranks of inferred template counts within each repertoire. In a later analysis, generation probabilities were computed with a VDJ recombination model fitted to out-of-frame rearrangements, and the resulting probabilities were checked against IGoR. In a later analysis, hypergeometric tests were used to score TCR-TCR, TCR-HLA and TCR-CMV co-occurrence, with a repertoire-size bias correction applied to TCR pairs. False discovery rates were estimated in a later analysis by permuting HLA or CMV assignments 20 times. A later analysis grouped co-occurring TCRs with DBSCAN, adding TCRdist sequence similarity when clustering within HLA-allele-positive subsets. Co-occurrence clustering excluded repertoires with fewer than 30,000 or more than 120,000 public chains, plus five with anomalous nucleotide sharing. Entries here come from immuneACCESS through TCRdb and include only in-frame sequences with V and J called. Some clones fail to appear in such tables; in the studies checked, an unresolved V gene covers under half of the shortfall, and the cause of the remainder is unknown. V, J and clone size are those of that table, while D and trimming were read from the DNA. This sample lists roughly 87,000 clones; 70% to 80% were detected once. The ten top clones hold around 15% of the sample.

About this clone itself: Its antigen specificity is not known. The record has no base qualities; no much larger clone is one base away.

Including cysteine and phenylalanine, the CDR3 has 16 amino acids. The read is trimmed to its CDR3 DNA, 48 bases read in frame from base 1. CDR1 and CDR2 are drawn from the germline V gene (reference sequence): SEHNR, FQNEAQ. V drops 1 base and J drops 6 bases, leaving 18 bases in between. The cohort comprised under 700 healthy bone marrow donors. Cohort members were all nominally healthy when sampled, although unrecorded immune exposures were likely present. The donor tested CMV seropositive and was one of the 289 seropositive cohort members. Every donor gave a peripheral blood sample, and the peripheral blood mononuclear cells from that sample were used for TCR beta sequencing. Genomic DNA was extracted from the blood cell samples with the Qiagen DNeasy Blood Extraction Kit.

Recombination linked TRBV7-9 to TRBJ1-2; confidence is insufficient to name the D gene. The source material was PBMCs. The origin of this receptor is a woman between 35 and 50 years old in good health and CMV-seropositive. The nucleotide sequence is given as TGTGCCAGCAGCTTAGGGGTACAGCTCCTGGCCGATGGCTACACCTTC. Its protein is CASSLGVQLLADGYTF.